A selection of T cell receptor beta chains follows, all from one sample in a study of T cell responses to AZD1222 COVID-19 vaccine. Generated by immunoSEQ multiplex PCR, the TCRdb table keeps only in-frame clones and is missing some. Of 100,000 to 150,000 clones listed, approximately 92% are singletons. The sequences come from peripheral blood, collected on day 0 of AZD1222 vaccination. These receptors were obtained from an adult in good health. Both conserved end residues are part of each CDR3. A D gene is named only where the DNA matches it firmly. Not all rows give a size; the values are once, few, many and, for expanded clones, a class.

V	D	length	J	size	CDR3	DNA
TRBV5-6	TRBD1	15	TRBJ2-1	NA	CASSLTGGPYNEQFF	TGTGCCAGCAGCTTGACAGGGGGCCCCTACAATGAGCAGTTCTTC
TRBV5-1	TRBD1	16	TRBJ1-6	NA	CASSSGDREGRSPLHF	TGCGCCAGCAGCTCCGGAGACAGGGAAGGGCGATCACCCCTCCACTTT
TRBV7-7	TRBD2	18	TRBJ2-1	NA	CASSLEAGGRKDNNEQFF	TGTGCTAGCAGCTTAGAGGCGGGAGGGAGAAAGGACAACAATGAGCAGTTCTTC
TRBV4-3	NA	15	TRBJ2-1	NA	CASSQETVSYNEQFF	TGCGCCAGCAGCCAAGAAACGGTTTCCTACAATGAGCAGTTCTTC
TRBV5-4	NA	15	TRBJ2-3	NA	CASSFASDWGIHIHF	TGTGCCAGCAGCTTTGCTAGCGATTGGGGGATTCACATCCATTTT
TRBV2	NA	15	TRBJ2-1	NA	CASSEGGFSYNEQFF	TGTGCCAGCAGTGAAGGCGGATTCTCCTACAATGAGCAGTTCTTC
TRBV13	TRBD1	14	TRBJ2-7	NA	CASSRQGLFYEQYF	TGTGCCAGCAGCCGACAGGGCCTCTTCTACGAGCAGTACTTC
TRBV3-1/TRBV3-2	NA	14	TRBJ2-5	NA	CASSQDKREETQYF	TGTGCCAGCAGCCAAGATAAGAGGGAAGAGACCCAGTACTTC
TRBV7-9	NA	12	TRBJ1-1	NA	CASSQWVTEAFF	TGTGCCAGCAGTCAATGGGTCACTGAAGCTTTCTTT
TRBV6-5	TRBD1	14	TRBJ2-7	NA	CASSPGQGSYEQYF	TGTGCCAGCAGTCCCGGACAGGGGAGCTACGAGCAGTACTTC
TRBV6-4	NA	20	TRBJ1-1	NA	CASSDPNFLISTGINTEAFF	TGTGCCAGCAGTGACCCTAATTTCCTAATCTCAACAGGGATCAACACTGAAGCTTTCTTT
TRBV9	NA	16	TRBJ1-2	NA	CASSVGGTIGVRGYTF	TGTGCCAGCAGCGTGGGAGGGACTATAGGGGTGCGTGGCTACACCTTC
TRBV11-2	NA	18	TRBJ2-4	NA	CASSLIGRGTLAKNIQYF	TGTGCCAGCAGCTTAATCGGGCGGGGTACTCTAGCCAAAAACATTCAGTACTTC
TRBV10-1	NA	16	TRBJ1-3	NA	CASSVGGRVSGNTIYF	TGCGCCAGCAGTGTAGGTGGCAGGGTCTCTGGAAACACCATATATTTT
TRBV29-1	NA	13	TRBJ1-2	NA	CSVEYQESYGYTF	TGCAGCGTTGAGTATCAGGAGTCCTATGGCTACACCTTC
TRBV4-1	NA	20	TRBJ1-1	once	CASSQDRLRGHKDVNTEAFF	TGCGCCAGCAGCCAAGATCGGCTCAGAGGGCACAAGGATGTGAACACTGAAGCTTTCTTT
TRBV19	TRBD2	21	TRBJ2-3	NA	CASSIDILALRTSGNTDTQYF	TGTGCCAGTAGTATAGACATTCTAGCTCTTCGGACTAGCGGGAACACAGATACGCAGTATTTT
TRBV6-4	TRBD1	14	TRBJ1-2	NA	CASSEVGTVYGYTF	TGTGCCAGCAGTGAAGTAGGGACAGTCTATGGCTACACCTTC
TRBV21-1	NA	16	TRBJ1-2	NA	CASSKDVPVTNYGYTF	TGTGCCAGCAGCAAAGACGTCCCGGTTACTAACTATGGCTACACCTTC
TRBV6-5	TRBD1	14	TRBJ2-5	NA	CASSLSQGAETQYF	TGTGCCAGCAGTTTATCACAGGGGGCAGAGACCCAGTACTTC
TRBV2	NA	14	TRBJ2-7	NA	CASSELTGSYEQYF	TGTGCCAGCAGTGAATTAACAGGGTCCTACGAGCAGTACTTC
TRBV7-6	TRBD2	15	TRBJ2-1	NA	CASSLGTSGDNEQFF	TGTGCCAGCAGCTTAGGGACTAGCGGAGACAATGAGCAGTTCTTC
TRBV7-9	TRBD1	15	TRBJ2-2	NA	CASSSGTGGTGELFF	TGTGCCAGCAGCTCAGGGACAGGGGGCACCGGGGAGCTGTTTTTT
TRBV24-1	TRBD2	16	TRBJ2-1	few	CATSGGFSGSWGEQFF	TGTGCCACCAGTGGGGGGTTTAGCGGGAGTTGGGGTGAGCAGTTCTTC
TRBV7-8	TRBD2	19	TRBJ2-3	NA	CASSLVIWTSGREADTQYF	TGTGCCAGCAGCTTAGTCATTTGGACTAGCGGGAGAGAGGCAGATACGCAGTATTTT
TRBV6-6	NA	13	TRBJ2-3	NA	CASTGDRPDTQYF	TGTGCCAGCACCGGTGACAGGCCAGATACGCAGTATTTT
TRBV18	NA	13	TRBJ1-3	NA	CASSPLSGNTIYF	TGTGCCAGCTCACCACTGTCCGGAAACACCATATATTTT